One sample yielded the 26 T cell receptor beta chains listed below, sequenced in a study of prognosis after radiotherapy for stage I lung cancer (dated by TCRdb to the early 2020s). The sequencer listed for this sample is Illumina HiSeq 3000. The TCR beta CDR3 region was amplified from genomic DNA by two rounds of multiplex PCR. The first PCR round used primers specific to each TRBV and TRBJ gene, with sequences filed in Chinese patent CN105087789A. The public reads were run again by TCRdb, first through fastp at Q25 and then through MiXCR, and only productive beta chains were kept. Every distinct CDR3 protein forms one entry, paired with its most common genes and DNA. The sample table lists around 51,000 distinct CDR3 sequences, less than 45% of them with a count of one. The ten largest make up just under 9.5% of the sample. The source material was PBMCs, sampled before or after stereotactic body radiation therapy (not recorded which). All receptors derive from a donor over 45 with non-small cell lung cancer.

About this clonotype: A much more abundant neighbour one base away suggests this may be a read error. The CDR3 nucleotides read TGTGCCAGCAGCGTAGCGTCACAGTCACTGGGGGAGCTGTTTTTT. It is translated as CASSVASQSLGELFF. This chain connects TRBV9 to TRBJ2-2, with unresolved D. The V gene lost 0 bases and the J gene lost 8 bases, with 14 bases spanning the gap. The CDR3 has 15 residues. Per the germline V gene, CDR1 is SGDLS and CDR2 is YYNGEE.

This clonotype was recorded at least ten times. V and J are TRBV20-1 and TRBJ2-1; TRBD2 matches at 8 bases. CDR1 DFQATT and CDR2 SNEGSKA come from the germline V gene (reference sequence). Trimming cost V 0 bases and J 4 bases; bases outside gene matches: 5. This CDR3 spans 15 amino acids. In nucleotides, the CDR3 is TGCAGTGCTAGAGATGTGACTAGCGAGTACAATGAGCAGTTCTTC. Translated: CSARDVTSEYNEQFF.

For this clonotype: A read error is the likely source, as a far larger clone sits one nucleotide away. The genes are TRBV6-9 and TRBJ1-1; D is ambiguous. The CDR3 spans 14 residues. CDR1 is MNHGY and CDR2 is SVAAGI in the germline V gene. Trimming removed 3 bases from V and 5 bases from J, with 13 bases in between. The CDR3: CASSYGGHHTEAFF. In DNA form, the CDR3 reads TGTGCCAGCAGTTACGGAGGGCATCATACTGAAGCTTTCTTT.

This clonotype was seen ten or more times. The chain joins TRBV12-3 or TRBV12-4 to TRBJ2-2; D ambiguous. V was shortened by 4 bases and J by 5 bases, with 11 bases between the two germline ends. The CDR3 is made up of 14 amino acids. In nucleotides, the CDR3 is TGTGCCAGCAGTTCCTCCTATGGGACCGGGGAGCTGTTTTTT. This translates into CASSSSYGTGELFF.

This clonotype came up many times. Written as DNA, the CDR3 is TGTGCCAGCAGCGACCGTCTTGGTAGCGGGAAATACGAGCAGTACTTC. Its translation: CASSDRLGSGKYEQYF. This chain uses TRBV5-6 with TRBJ2-7; 8 nucleotides agree with TRBD2. There are 16 residues in the CDR3. CDR1 SGHDT and CDR2 YYEEEE come from the germline V gene. Germline trimming cut 4 bases from V and 4 bases from J; bases unmatched to any gene: 13.

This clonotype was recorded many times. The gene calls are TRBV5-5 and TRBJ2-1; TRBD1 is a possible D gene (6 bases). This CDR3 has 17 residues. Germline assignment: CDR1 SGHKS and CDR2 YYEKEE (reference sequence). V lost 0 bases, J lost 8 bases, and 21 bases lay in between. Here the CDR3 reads CASSLALGASRIYEQFF. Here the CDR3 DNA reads TGTGCCAGCAGCTTGGCCCTGGGGGCTAGCCGGATATATGAGCAGTTCTTC.

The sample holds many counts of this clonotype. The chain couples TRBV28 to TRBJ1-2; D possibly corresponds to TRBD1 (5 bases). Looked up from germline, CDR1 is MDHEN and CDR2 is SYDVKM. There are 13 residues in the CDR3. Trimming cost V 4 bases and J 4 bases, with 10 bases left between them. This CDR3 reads CASSSTDSYGYTF. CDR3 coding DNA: TGTGCCAGCAGTTCGACAGACTCCTATGGCTACACCTTC.

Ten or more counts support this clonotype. CDR3 nucleotides: TGTGCCAGCTCGTCCAACCCAGGGGATACGCAGTATTTT. Its protein product is CASSSNPGDTQYF. The V gene is TRBV7-3, the J gene TRBJ2-3, with D perhaps matching TRBD1 (5 bases). The CDR3 spans 13 residues. Trimming cost V 8 bases and J 6 bases, with 15 bases left between them. Germline-derived CDR1 and CDR2 are SGHTA and FQGTGA.

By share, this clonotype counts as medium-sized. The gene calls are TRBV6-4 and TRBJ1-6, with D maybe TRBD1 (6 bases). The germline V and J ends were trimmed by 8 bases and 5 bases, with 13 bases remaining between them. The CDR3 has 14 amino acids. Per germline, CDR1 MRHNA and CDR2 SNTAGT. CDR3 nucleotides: TGTGCCAGCGTGCAGGACAGAGATAATTCACCCCTCCACTTT. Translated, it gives CASVQDRDNSPLHF.

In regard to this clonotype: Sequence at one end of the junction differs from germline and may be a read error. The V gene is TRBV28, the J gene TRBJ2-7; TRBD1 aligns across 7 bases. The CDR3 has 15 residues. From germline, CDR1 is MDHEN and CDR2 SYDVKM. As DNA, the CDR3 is TGTGCCAGCAGAAGGACAGGCCGCCCTGGACACGAGCATTACTTC. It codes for CASRRTGRPGHEHYF. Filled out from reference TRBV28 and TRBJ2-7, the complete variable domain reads DVKVTQSSRYLVKRTGEKVFLECVQDMDHENMFWYRQDPGLGLRLIYFSYDVKMKEKGDIPEGYSVSREKKERFSLILESASTNQTSMYLCASRRTGRPGHEHYFGPGTRLTVT.

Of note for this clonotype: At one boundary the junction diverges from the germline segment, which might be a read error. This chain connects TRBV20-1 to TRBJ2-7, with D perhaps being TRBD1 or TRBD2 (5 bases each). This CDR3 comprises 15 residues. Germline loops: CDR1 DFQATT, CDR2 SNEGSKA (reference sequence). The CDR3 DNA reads TGCAGTGCTAGAAATCCGTCGGGGACCTCCTACAAGCAGTACTTC. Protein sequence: CSARNPSGTSYKQYF.

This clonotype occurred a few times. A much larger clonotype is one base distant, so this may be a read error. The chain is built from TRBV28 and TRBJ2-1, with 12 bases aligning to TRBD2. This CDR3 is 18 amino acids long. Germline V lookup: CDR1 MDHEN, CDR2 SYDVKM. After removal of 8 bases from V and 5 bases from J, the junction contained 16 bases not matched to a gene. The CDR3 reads CASPPGTSGRLHHNEQFF. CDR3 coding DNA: TGTGCCAGCCCTCCCGGGACTAGCGGGCGGCTGCACCACAATGAGCAGTTCTTC.

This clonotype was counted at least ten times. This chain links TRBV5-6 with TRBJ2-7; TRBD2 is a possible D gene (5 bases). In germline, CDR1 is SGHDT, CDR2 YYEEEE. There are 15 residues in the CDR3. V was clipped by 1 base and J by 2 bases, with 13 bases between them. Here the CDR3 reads CASSLFSKRAYEQYF. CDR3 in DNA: TGTGCCAGCAGCTTGTTCTCGAAGAGGGCCTACGAGCAGTACTTC.

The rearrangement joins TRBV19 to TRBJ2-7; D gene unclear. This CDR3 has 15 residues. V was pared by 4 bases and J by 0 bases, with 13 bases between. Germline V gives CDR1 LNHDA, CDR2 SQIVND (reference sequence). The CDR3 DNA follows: TGTGCCAGTAGTAAAAGTTCGACGAACTCCTACGAGCAGTACTTC. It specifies CASSKSSTNSYEQYF.

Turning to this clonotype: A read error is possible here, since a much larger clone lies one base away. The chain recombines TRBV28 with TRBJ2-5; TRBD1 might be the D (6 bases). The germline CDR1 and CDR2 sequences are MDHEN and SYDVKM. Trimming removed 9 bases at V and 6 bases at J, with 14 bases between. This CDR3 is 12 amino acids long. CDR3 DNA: TGTGCCAGTCGTCAGGGGAGTAAGACCCAGTACTTC. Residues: CASRQGSKTQYF. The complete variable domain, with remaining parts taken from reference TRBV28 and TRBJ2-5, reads DVKVTQSSRYLVKRTGEKVFLECVQDMDHENMFWYRQDPGLGLRLIYFSYDVKMKEKGDIPEGYSVSREKKERFSLILESASTNQTSMYLCASRQGSKTQYFGPGTRLLVL.

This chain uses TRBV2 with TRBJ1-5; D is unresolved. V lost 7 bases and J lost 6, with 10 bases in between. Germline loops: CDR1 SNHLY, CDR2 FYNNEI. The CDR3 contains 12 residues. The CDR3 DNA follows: TGTGCCAGCATTGGAATAGGTCAGCCCCAGCATTTT. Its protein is CASIGIGQPQHF.

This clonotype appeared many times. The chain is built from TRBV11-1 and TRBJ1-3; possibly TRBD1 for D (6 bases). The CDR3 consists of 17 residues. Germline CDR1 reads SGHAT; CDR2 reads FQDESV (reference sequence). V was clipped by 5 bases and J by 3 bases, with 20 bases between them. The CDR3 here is CASSGLGGRDDGNTIYF. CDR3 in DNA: TGTGCCAGCAGCGGACTTGGGGGCAGGGATGATGGAAACACCATATATTTT.

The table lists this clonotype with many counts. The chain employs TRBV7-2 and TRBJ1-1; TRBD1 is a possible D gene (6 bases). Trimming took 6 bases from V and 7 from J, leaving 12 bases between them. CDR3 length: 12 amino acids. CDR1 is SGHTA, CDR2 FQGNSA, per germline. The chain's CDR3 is CASRGSGVEAFF. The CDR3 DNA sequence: TGTGCCAGCAGAGGGTCAGGGGTTGAAGCTTTCTTT.

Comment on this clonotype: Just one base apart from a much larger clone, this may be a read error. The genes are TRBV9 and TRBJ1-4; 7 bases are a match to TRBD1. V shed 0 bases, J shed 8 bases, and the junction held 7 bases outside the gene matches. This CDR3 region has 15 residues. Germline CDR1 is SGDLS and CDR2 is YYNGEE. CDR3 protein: CASSVEGTVEEKLFF. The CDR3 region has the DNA TGTGCCAGCAGCGTAGAAGGGACAGTGGAGGAAAAACTGTTTTTT.

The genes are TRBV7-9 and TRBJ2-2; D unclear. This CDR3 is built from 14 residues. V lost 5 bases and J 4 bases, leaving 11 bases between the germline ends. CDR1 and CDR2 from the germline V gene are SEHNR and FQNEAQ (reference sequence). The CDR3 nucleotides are TGTGCCAGCAGCCCAGTTGGGTCCACCGGGGAGCTGTTTTTT. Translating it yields CASSPVGSTGELFF.

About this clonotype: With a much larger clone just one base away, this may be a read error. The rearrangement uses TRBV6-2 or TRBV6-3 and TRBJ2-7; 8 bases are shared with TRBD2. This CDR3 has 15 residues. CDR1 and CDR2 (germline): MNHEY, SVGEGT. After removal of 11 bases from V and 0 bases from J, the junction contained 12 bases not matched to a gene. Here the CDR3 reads CAYSTSGTYSYEQYF. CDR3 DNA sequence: TGTGCCTACTCCACTAGCGGCACCTACTCCTACGAGCAGTACTTC.

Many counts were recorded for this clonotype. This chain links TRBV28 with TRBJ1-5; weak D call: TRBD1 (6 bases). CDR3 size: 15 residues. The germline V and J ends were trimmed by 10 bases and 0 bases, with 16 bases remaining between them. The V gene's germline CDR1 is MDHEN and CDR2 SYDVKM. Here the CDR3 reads CATEGVLYSNQPQHF. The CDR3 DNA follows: TGTGCCACTGAGGGGGTACTATATAGCAATCAGCCCCAGCATTTT.

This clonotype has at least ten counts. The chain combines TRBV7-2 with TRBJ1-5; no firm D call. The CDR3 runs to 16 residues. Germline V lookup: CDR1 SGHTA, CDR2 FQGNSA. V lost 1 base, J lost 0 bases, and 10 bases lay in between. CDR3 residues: CASSLGGPLSNQPQHF. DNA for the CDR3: TGTGCCAGCAGCTTAGGAGGTCCGCTTAGCAATCAGCCCCAGCATTTT.

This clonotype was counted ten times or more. The CDR3 spells CASSADRGTDTQYF. The CDR3 DNA is TGCGCCAGCAGCGCGGACAGGGGCACAGATACGCAGTATTTT. The rearrangement uses TRBV5-1 and TRBJ2-3, with 8 bases aligning to TRBD1. Germline CDR1 SGHRS, CDR2 YFSETQ. This CDR3 region has 14 residues. With V trimmed by 4 bases and J by 1 base, 2 bases remained unmatched.

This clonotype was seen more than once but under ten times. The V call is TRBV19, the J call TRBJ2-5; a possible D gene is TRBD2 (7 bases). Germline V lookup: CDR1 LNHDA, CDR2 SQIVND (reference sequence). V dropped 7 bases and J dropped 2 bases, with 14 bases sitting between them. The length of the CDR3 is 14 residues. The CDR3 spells CASTARGGQETQYF. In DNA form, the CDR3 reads TGTGCCAGTACGGCTAGGGGGGGTCAAGAGACCCAGTACTTC.

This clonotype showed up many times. This CDR3 is CASSERGGHSGTDTQYF. The DNA of the CDR3 is TGTGCCAGCAGCGAGAGAGGGGGCCATAGCGGGACAGATACGCAGTATTTT. The chain recombines TRBV9 with TRBJ2-3, with D perhaps given as TRBD1 or TRBD2 (7 bases each). V was pared by 3 bases and J by 3 bases, with 20 bases between. This CDR3 is 17 amino acids long. Germline assignment: CDR1 SGDLS and CDR2 YYNGEE.